Below, one TCR beta chain is given with its context. The antigen it binds to is not known. No much larger clonotype is one base removed from it; base qualities were not supplied. The immunoSEQ Assay, a bias-controlled multiplex PCR, was used to amplify TCRbeta CDR3 regions from genomic DNA. Under the source paper's analysis protocol: Within the assay, amplification of reference gene primers was used to estimate how many nucleated cells each sample contained. Sequence reads were collapsed and filtered to measure the absolute abundance of every unique TCRbeta CDR3 rearrangement. For each sample, productive Simpson clonality was calculated as the square root of Simpson's diversity index over productive rearrangements. In TCRdb, the immuneACCESS table is reduced to in-frame sequences with V and J assigned. These tables do not hold every clone; where another copy was compared, an unresolved V gene accounts for under half, and the others remain unexplained. V and J calls plus clone size are reproduced from that table; the DNA served to infer D and trimming. Within this sample are roughly 410,000 clones, with around 87% of them counted one time only. The ten largest clonotypes hold approximately 2.4% of the sample.

In Seattle, one collaborating source enrolled patients while the infection was active and tracked those patients longitudinally over the course of disease. The collaborating institutions used their own protocols to collect whole blood in K2EDTA tubes. For TCRbeta analysis, collaborator samples were shipped as frozen whole blood, as isolated PBMCs, or as DNA extracted from either sample type. The sample comes from a study of blood T cell repertoires in COVID-19 (dated by TCRdb to the early 2020s). With regard to the full study: Samples covering the acute and convalescent phases of COVID-19 were provided by collaborators in the United States, Italy and Spain. The prospective study material was composed of cDNA or gDNA derived from T cells, B-cell-depleted T cells, or PBMCs. The dataset comprised deeply sampled blood TCRbeta repertoires from subjects exposed to, actively infected with, or recovered from COVID-19. A freely available public database, intended as a resource for researchers studying the immune response to SARS-CoV-2, is where the repertoires were released. The samples were drawn from the first 160 participants of the ongoing ImmuneRACE study and from 1,254 subjects provided by 6 global collaborators. Sample metadata almost always included a de-identified subject ID, COVID-19 status, age in years and sex. Where HLA class I and class II types were available, the types were taken from metadata supplied by the sample provider, not from assay-based typing.

Overall study outcomes, separate from this receptor: Clinical and demographic metadata were provided uncurated, with the amount varying by source and participant.

The junction shows trimming of 5 bases on V and 3 bases on J, plus 10 bases between the germline ends. From its cysteine to its phenylalanine, the CDR3 spans 13 amino acids. Of the read, only the CDR3 DNA is kept; its 39 bases are in frame from base 1. Via the germline V gene, CDR1 is KGHSH and CDR2 LQKENI. This chain is built from TRBV18 and TRBJ1-1, with an unclear D gene assignment. Material for sequencing was peripheral blood. This receptor was obtained from an older woman with COVID-19, enrolled during active disease. The DNA sequence reads TGTGCCAGCTCAGGAGGGATCGACACTGAAGCTTTCTTT. It is translated as CASSGGIDTEAFF.